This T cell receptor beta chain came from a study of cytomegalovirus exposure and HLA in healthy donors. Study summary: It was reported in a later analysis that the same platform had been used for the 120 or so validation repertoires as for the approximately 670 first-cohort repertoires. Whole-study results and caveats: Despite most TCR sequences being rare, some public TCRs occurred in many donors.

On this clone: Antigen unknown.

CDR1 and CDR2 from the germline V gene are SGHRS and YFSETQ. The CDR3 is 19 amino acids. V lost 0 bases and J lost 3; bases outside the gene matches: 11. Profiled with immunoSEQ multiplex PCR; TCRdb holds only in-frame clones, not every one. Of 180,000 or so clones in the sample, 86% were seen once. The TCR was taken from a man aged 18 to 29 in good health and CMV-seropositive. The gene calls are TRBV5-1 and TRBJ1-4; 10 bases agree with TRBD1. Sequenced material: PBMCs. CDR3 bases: TGCGCCAGCAGCTTGGGCGTGACAGGGGGCGCGTTGGCTAATGAAAAACTGTTTTTT. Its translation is CASSLGVTGGALANEKLFF.